Below are 30 T cell receptor beta chains sequenced from a single sample in a study of T cell repertoires in aging, cancer and after chemotherapy. Multiplex touch-down PCR with TRB-A/B primers amplified rearranged V-D-J TRB sequences. TCRdb reanalysed the multiplex PCR reads using MiXCR and keeps one entry per CDR3 protein. Of roughly 3,200 distinct CDR3 sequences listed, about 45% are singletons. Amplification of TCR beta used genomic DNA extracted from peripheral blood. Sequencing was performed on blood. The receptors here all came from a human donor with a solid tumor.

The V call is TRBV20-1, the J call TRBJ2-7; 8 positions match TRBD2. CDR3 size: 17 residues. Germline CDR1 is DFQATT and CDR2 is SNEGSKA (reference sequence). V lost 0 bases to trimming and J lost 4 bases; unmatched junction nucleotides: 14. CDR3 sequence reads: CSARERLAGPRVYEQYF. As DNA, the CDR3 is TGCAGTGCTAGAGAGAGGCTAGCGGGTCCCAGGGTGTACGAGCAGTACTTC.

The J gene is TRBJ2-6, the V gene TRBV6-5; D is ambiguous. Germline V gives CDR1 MNHEY, CDR2 SVGAGI. The CDR3 length is 15 residues. V lost 8 bases and J lost 2, with 13 bases in between. In DNA, the CDR3 is TGTGCCAGCTCACCACCGCCCGCTGGGGCCAACGTCCTGACTTTC. It encodes CASSPPPAGANVLTF.

V and J are TRBV7-2 and TRBJ2-7, with D unresolved. CDR3 length: 12 residues. Trimming removed 8 bases at V and 0 bases at J, with 8 bases between. Germline CDR1 and CDR2: SGHTA and FQGNSA. CDR3 amino acids: CASAGDSYEQYF. The CDR3 region has the DNA TGTGCCAGCGCAGGCGACTCCTACGAGCAGTACTTC.

This clonotype was seen only a few times. V usage is TRBV7-2 and J usage is TRBJ1-6; 9 bases align to TRBD1. This CDR3 is built from 17 residues. With 4 bases clipped from V and 0 bases from J, the junction kept 4 bases outside the gene matches. Germline V CDR1 and CDR2: SGHTA, FQGNSA. The CDR3 nucleotides are TGTGCCAGCAGCTCCGGACAGGGGAGCTCCTATAATTCACCCCTCCACTTT. Translated, it gives CASSSGQGSSYNSPLHF.

The chain has TRBV19 and TRBJ1-6; perhaps TRBD1 as D (5 bases). CDR3 length: 16 amino acids. V lost 1 base, J lost 10 bases, and 17 bases lay in between. In germline, CDR1 is LNHDA, CDR2 SQIVND (reference sequence). The CDR3 is CASSIGPAGTGSPLHF. In DNA form, the CDR3 reads TGTGCCAGTAGTATAGGGCCGGCCGGGACGGGGTCACCCCTCCACTTT.

CDR3 sequence reads: CASSLARGSYNEQFF. CDR3 in DNA: TGTGCCAGCAGCTTAGCGAGGGGTTCCTACAATGAGCAGTTCTTC. J is TRBJ2-1 and V is TRBV11-2; possibly TRBD1 or TRBD2 for D (5 bases each). Trimming left V 1 base short and J 1 base short, with 8 bases between. Germline V CDR1 and CDR2: SGHAT, FQNNGV. CDR3 length: 15 residues. The whole variable domain, filled in from reference TRBV11-2 and TRBJ2-1, reads EAGVAQSPRYKIIEKRQSVAFWCNPISGHATLYWYQQILGQGPKLLIQFQNNGVVDDSQLPKDRFSAERLKGVDSTLKIQPAKLEDSAVYLCASSLARGSYNEQFFGPGTRLTVL.

The chain recombines TRBV6-2 or TRBV6-3 with TRBJ2-6; no definite D call. The CDR3 is 15 residues long. Trimming shortened V by 6 bases and J by 1 base, and 10 bases separated the two germline ends. Germline V gives CDR1 MNHEY, CDR2 SVGEGT. The CDR3 protein is CASRPAPSGANVLTF. The CDR3 DNA reads as TGTGCCAGCAGACCTGCTCCTTCTGGGGCCAACGTCCTGACTTTC.

This clonotype showed up just a few times. The V call is TRBV29-1, the J call TRBJ2-7; 8 bases map to TRBD2. In germline, CDR1 is SQVTM, CDR2 ANQGSEA. The ends lost 3 bases at V and 1 base at J; junction bases unmatched: 5. There are 14 residues in the CDR3. The CDR3 protein is CSVDQAGVSYEQYF. The CDR3 DNA follows: TGCAGCGTTGATCAAGCGGGGGTTTCCTACGAGCAGTACTTC.

This clonotype was seen only a few times. This rearrangement joins TRBV29-1 to TRBJ2-3, with 15 bases fitting TRBD2. V lost 5 bases and J lost 1; bases outside the gene matches: 10. The CDR3 is 18 amino acids. Germline assignment: CDR1 SQVTM and CDR2 ANQGSEA. CDR3 bases: TGCAGCGTTACCCCCCCGAGGACTAGCGGGAGGGGCACAGATACGCAGTATTTT. It is translated as CSVTPPRTSGRGTDTQYF.

The genes are TRBV5-4 and TRBJ2-3, with D perhaps TRBD2 (6 bases). The CDR3 sequence is 14 residues long. Germline CDR1 and CDR2: SGHNT and YYREEE (reference sequence). The ends were cut back, 9 bases at V and 4 bases at J, with 18 bases in the middle. CDR3 amino acids: CANARGLPPDTQYF. Here the CDR3 DNA reads TGTGCCAACGCTCGGGGACTCCCTCCAGATACGCAGTATTTT. The variable domain in full, completed from reference TRBV5-4 and TRBJ2-3, reads ETGVTQSPTHLIKTRGQQVTLRCSSQSGHNTVSWYQQALGQGPQFIFQYYREEENGRGNFPPRFSGLQFPNYSSELNVNALELDDSALYLCANARGLPPDTQYFGPGTRLTVL.

The chain employs TRBV10-2 and TRBJ1-1, with 7 bases matching TRBD1. The germline V gene encodes CDR1 WSHSY and CDR2 SAAADI. The CDR3 runs to 15 residues. V shed 6 bases, J shed 3 bases, and the junction held 10 bases outside the gene matches. The CDR3 sequence: CASRTGIIGHTEAFF. The CDR3 coding sequence is TGCGCCAGCAGGACAGGGATCATCGGACACACTGAAGCTTTCTTT.

The chain is built from TRBV7-2 and TRBJ2-7; 8 bases agree with TRBD2. CDR3 length equals 15 residues. CDR1 and CDR2 from the germline V gene are SGHTA and FQGNSA. The trim removed 0 bases at V and 4 bases at J, leaving 5 bases unmatched. The CDR3 sequence: CASSLAVAGQYEQYF. CDR3 nucleotides: TGTGCCAGCAGCTTAGCTGTAGCGGGGCAATACGAGCAGTACTTC.

This rearrangement joins TRBV3-1 to TRBJ2-1, with D possibly being TRBD1 or TRBD2 (5 bases each). The V and J ends lost 1 base and 6 bases respectively, with 10 bases between them. The CDR3 consists of 14 residues. Germline loops: CDR1 LGHDT, CDR2 YNNKEL (reference sequence). The CDR3 loop reads CASSQVLGVNEQFF. The CDR3 bases are TGTGCCAGCAGCCAAGTACTAGGGGTCAATGAGCAGTTCTTC.

The gene calls are TRBV7-2 and TRBJ1-1, with 7 positions matching TRBD1. Germline CDR1 and CDR2: SGHTA and FQGNSA. The CDR3 consists of 15 residues. The V gene end was trimmed by 3 bases and the J gene end by 4 bases; junction bases not matched to a gene: 8. The CDR3: CASSLSTPGGTEAFF. DNA of the CDR3: TGTGCCAGCAGCTTGTCCACCCCAGGGGGCACTGAAGCTTTCTTT.

The table lists this clonotype with a few counts. The chain links TRBV6-5 to TRBJ1-2; D unclear. The CDR3 loop spans 12 amino acids. CDR1 is MNHEY and CDR2 is SVGAGI in the germline V gene. The CDR3 nucleotides are TGTGCTTCTAGCCCGGGGAACTATGGCTACACCTTC. Translated, it gives CASSPGNYGYTF.

This clonotype was counted only a few times. The chain couples TRBV6-6 to TRBJ1-6; D remains unclear. The V end lost 7 bases, the J end lost 7 bases, and 14 bases lay between the germline ends. Per the germline V gene, CDR1 is MNHNY and CDR2 is SVGAGI (reference sequence). This CDR3 has 14 residues. This CDR3 reads CASTPFAPNSPLHF. The CDR3, as DNA: TGTGCCAGCACCCCTTTCGCGCCAAATTCACCCCTCCACTTT.

The chain links TRBV7-9 to TRBJ1-1; D remains unclear. Germline V CDR1 and CDR2: SEHNR, FQNEAQ (reference sequence). This CDR3 comprises 13 residues. The V and J ends lost 3 bases and 3 bases respectively, with 8 bases between them. CDR3 loop: CASSLTRDTEAFF. For the CDR3, the DNA is TGTGCCAGCAGCTTGACAAGGGACACTGAAGCTTTCTTT.

There are a few counts of this clonotype. The CDR3 here is CASRELRLPQETQYF. The CDR3 coding sequence is TGTGCCAGCAGGGAACTTCGCCTGCCCCAAGAGACCCAGTACTTC. The J gene is TRBJ2-5, the V gene TRBV6-6; D call uncertain. The CDR3 runs to 15 residues. V lost 6 bases and J 1 base, leaving 15 bases between the germline ends. Germline lookup yields CDR1 MNHNY and CDR2 SVGAGI (reference sequence).

This clonotype was detected a few times. The V and J genes are TRBV6-5 and TRBJ2-3; weak D call: TRBD1 (6 bases). CDR3 length: 15 residues. CDR1 is MNHEY, CDR2 SVGAGI, per germline. V lost 8 bases, J lost 2 bases, and 17 bases lay in between. CDR3 amino acids: CASVPRTDATDTQYF. In DNA form, the CDR3 reads TGTGCCAGCGTGCCAAGGACAGACGCCACAGATACGCAGTATTTT.

The genes are TRBV13 and TRBJ1-6, with 8 bases that match TRBD1. The germline CDR1 and CDR2 sequences are PRHDT and FYEKMQ (reference sequence). With 5 bases clipped from V and 6 bases from J, the junction kept 12 bases outside the gene matches. The CDR3 is 17 amino acids. The CDR3, as DNA: TGTGCCAGCAGCGACGGGGCAGGGGGCGTTTTTAATTCACCCCTCCACTTT. As protein: CASSDGAGGVFNSPLHF.

A few counts support this clonotype. V gene TRBV6-4 combines with J gene TRBJ2-7, with 7 bases lining up with TRBD1. The CDR3 covers 12 residues. CDR1 and CDR2 (germline): MRHNA, SNTAGT. Trimming cost V 10 bases and J 9 bases; bases outside gene matches: 12. In DNA form, the CDR3 reads TGTGCCACCTACAGGGGATCTCGGGGGCAGTACTTC. As protein: CATYRGSRGQYF.

The genes are TRBV7-2 and TRBJ2-5; 9 bases agree with TRBD2. The CDR3 length is 15 residues. Trimming took 1 base from V and 4 from J; bases not matched to a gene: 4. Germline V CDR1 and CDR2: SGHTA, FQGNSA. The CDR3 coding sequence is TGTGCCAGCAGCTTAGGTGGTAGCGGGAGAGAGACCCAGTACTTC. Translated, it gives CASSLGGSGRETQYF.

The chain couples TRBV2 to TRBJ1-6; 11 nucleotides agree with TRBD1. V dropped 6 bases and J dropped 9; count of bases not matched to a gene: 4. CDR1 is SNHLY and CDR2 is FYNNEI in the germline V gene. The CDR3 runs 14 residues. CDR3 in DNA: TGTGCCAGCAGGCGCGGGACAGGGGGTTCACCCCTCCACTTT. Amino acids: CASRRGTGGSPLHF.

The V gene is TRBV11-2, the J gene TRBJ2-7, with D hard to call. CDR3 length equals 11 residues. CDR1 SGHAT and CDR2 FQNNGV come from the germline V gene. Trimming stripped 4 bases from V and 1 base from J, with 2 bases between. The CDR3 region is CASSSSYEQYF. The CDR3 DNA is TGTGCCAGCAGCTCATCCTACGAGCAGTACTTC.

This chain links TRBV6-4 with TRBJ2-2; no firm D call. V dropped 5 bases and J dropped 0 bases, with 1 base sitting between them. Germline V gene sequence: CDR1 MRHNA, CDR2 SNTAGT. The CDR3 length is 12 residues. DNA of the CDR3: TGTGCCAGCAGTCCGAACACCGGGGAGCTGTTTTTT. Translating it yields CASSPNTGELFF.

The chain employs TRBV19 and TRBJ1-5; D call uncertain. Germline V gene lookup returns CDR1 LNHDA and CDR2 SQIVND (reference sequence). The ends were cut back, 3 bases at V and 5 bases at J, with 8 bases in the middle. The CDR3 runs 13 residues. The CDR3 nucleotides read TGTGCCAGTAGTATCAGGAATGATCAGCCCCAGCATTTT. Its translation: CASSIRNDQPQHF.

The table lists this clonotype with a few counts. The chain combines TRBV7-9 with TRBJ1-2; 7 positions match TRBD1. CDR3 length: 14 residues. After removal of 3 bases from V and 9 bases from J, the junction contained 10 bases not matched to a gene. CDR1 and CDR2 from the germline V gene are SEHNR and FQNEAQ (reference sequence). CDR3 in amino acids: CASSFDRADLRYTF. The CDR3 bases are TGTGCCAGCAGCTTCGACAGGGCCGATCTACGCTACACCTTC.

This clonotype was seen only a few times. The genes are TRBV29-1 and TRBJ2-7; D remains ambiguous. V lost 4 bases and J lost 3, with 10 bases in between. Per the germline V gene, CDR1 is SQVTM and CDR2 is ANQGSEA. The CDR3 covers 12 residues. CDR3 DNA: TGCAGCGTTGTAGGGAAGTTCTACGAGCAGTACTTC. Its protein is CSVVGKFYEQYF.

This clonotype appeared a single time. The genes are TRBV6-5 and TRBJ2-3, with 7 nucleotides matching TRBD2. The CDR3 contains 15 residues. Germline loops: CDR1 MNHEY, CDR2 SVGAGI. Unmatched junction bases numbered 3, after V lost 0 bases and J lost 3 bases. The CDR3: CASSYSAGATDTQYF. CDR3 in DNA: TGTGCCAGCAGTTACTCGGCGGGAGCAACAGATACGCAGTATTTT.

The CDR3 region is CATMRRGTNEKLFF. The CDR3 nucleotides are TGTGCCACCATGAGGAGGGGTACTAATGAAAAACTGTTTTTT. The genes are TRBV19 and TRBJ1-4, with a possible D match to TRBD1 (5 bases). Germline V gene lookup returns CDR1 LNHDA and CDR2 SQIVND (reference sequence). This CDR3 has 14 amino acids. V was clipped by 10 bases and J by 2 bases, with 14 bases between them.